This TCR beta chain is drawn from a study of response to subunit inactivated influenza vaccine. TCRdb reanalysed the RT-PCR reads using MiXCR and keeps one entry per CDR3 protein. The table records about 540,000 distinct CDR3 sequences, roughly 25% of them present only once. In its sample, this clonotype was seen many times. Its cognate antigen is unknown. The study, taken as a whole, reports: After each seasonal influenza vaccination, few new T cells are recruited, the authors suggested.

CDR1 and CDR2 from the germline V gene are SGHTA and FQGNSA. Trimming removed 2 bases from V and 4 bases from J; junction bases left unmatched: 2. The CDR3 is 14 amino acids. These same records also appear under a second study, on T cells expressing NK-cell markers. That study adds: Template switching by 5'RACE with UMIs generated the TCR beta cDNA.

The source was CD4+ T cells sorted from PBMCs, collected roughly 12 days after vaccination. The genes are TRBV7-2 and TRBJ1-5, with 7 positions matching TRBD1. The receptor comes from a man over 45 who received an inactivated influenza vaccine. The CDR3 reads CASSLRQGNQPQHF. The CDR3 DNA is TGTGCCAGCAGCTTAAGACAGGGAAATCAGCCCCAGCATTTT.